The 6 T cell receptor beta chains in this list originate from one sample, sequenced in a study of blood T cell repertoires in COVID-19. The method was immunoSEQ multiplex PCR; TCRdb's version includes in-frame clones alone and lacks a portion of them. The sample includes roughly 480,000 clones, 89% of them seen just once. Sequencing was carried out using peripheral blood. All receptors come from a man younger than 35 with COVID-19, enrolled during active disease.

This chain uses TRBV7-8 with TRBJ2-2; no firm D call. Trimming stripped 4 bases from V and 3 bases from J, with 9 bases between. CDR3 length: 14 residues. The germline V gene has CDR1 SGHVS and CDR2 FQNEAQ. The CDR3 loop is CASSSGSYTGELFF. The DNA of the CDR3 is TGTGCCAGCAGCTCAGGATCGTACACCGGGGAGCTGTTTTTT.

The rearrangement joins TRBV5-5 to TRBJ2-1; TRBD2 matches 9 bases. J gave up 0 bases and V 4 bases, and 5 bases lay outside the gene matches. The V gene's germline CDR1 is SGHKS and CDR2 YYEKEE (reference sequence). This CDR3 contains 16 residues. CDR3 in amino acids: CASSHPSGVSYNEQFF. The CDR3 coding sequence is TGTGCCAGCAGCCACCCTAGCGGGGTCTCCTACAATGAGCAGTTCTTC.

The chain employs TRBV20-1 and TRBJ1-2, with D hard to call. Trimming left V 6 bases short and J 5 bases short, with 7 bases between. CDR1 DFQATT and CDR2 SNEGSKA come from the germline V gene (reference sequence). This CDR3 is built from 10 residues. CDR3 sequence reads: CSALTYGYTF. CDR3 DNA sequence: TGCAGTGCCCTAACTTATGGCTACACCTTC.

The chain is built from TRBV6-1 and TRBJ1-1; a weak D match, TRBD1 (5 bases). Trimming cost V 3 bases and J 4 bases, with 9 bases left between them. This CDR3 contains 13 residues. Germline assignment: CDR1 MNHNS and CDR2 SASEGT. The CDR3 loop reads CASSEWGVTEAFF. The CDR3 bases are TGTGCCAGCAGTGAGTGGGGGGTCACTGAAGCTTTCTTT.

The CDR3 DNA reads as TGTGCCAGCAGCCCCCAATTGGGGCCAGGGGACGAGCAGTACTTC. Translated: CASSPQLGPGDEQYF. The V and J genes are TRBV11-1 and TRBJ2-7; D might be TRBD1 (6 bases). Looked up from germline, CDR1 is SGHAT and CDR2 is FQDESV (reference sequence). The CDR3 is 15 amino acids. V lost 5 bases and J lost 5, with 19 bases in between.

This rearrangement joins TRBV28 to TRBJ2-3, with no clear D. CDR1 is MDHEN and CDR2 is SYDVKM in the germline V gene. The CDR3 has 11 amino acids. V dropped 3 bases and J dropped 10 bases, with 8 bases sitting between them. CDR3 loop: CASSLQDAQYF. The CDR3 bases are TGTGCCAGCAGTTTGCAGGATGCGCAGTATTTT.